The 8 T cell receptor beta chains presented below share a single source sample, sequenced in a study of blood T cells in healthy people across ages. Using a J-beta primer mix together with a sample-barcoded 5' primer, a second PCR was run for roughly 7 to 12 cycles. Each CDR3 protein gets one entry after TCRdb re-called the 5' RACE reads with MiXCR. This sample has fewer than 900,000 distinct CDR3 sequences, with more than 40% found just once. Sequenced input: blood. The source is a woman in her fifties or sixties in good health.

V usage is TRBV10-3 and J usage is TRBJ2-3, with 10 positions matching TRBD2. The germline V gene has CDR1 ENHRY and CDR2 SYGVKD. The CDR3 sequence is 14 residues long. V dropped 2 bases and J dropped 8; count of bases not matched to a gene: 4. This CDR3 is CAISETTSGFTQYF. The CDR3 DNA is TGTGCCATCAGTGAGACGACTAGCGGGTTTACGCAGTATTTT.

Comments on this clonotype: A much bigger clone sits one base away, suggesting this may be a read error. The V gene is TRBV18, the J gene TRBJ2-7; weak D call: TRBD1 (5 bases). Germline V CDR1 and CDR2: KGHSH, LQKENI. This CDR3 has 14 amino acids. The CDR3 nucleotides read TGTGCCAGCTCACCAATAGGGGAAGCCTACGCGCAGTACTTC. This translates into CASSPIGEAYAQYF.

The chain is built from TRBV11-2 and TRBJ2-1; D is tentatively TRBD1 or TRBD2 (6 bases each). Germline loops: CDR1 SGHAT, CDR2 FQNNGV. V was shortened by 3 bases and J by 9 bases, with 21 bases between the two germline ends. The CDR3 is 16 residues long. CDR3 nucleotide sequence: TGTGCCAGCAGCTTGGTCGGGGGTAACCTACAGGGTGAGCAGTTCTTC. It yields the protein CASSLVGGNLQGEQFF.

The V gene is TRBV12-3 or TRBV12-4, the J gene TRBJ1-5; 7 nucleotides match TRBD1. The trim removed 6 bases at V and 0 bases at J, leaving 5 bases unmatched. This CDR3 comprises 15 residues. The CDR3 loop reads CASRGTDPSNQPQHF. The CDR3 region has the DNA TGTGCCAGCAGGGGGACAGACCCTAGCAATCAGCCCCAGCATTTT.

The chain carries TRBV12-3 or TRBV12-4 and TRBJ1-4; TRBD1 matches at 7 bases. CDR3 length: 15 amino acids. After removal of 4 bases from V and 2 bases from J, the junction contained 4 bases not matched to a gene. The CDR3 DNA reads TGTGCCAGCAGTTCCTACAGGGGTACTAATGAAAAACTGTTTTTT. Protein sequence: CASSSYRGTNEKLFF.

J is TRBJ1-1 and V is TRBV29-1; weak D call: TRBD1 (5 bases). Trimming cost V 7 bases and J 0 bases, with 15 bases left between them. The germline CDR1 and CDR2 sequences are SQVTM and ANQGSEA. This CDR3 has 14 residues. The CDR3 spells CSARRGGVNTEAFF. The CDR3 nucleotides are TGCAGCGCCCGGCGGGGGGGGGTGAACACTGAAGCTTTCTTT. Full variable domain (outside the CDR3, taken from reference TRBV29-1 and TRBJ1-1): SAVISQKPSRDICQRGTSLTIQCQVDSQVTMMFWYRQQPGQSLTLIATANQGSEATYESGFVIDKFPISRPNLTFSTLTVSNMSPEDSSIYLCSARRGGVNTEAFFGQGTRLTVV.

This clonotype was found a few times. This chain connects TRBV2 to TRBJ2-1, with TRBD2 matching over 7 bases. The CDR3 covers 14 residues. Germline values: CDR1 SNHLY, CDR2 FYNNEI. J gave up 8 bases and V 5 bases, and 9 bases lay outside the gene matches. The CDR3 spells CASSPLSGLDEQFF. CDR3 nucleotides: TGTGCCAGCAGTCCCCTTAGCGGGCTAGATGAGCAGTTCTTC.

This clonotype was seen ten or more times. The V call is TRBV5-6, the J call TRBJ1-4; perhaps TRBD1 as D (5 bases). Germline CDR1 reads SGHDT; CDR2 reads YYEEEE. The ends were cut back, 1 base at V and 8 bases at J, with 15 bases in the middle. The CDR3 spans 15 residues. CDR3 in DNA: TGTGCCAGCAGCTTGTGGGACGCCGACGGGGAAAAACTGTTTTTT. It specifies CASSLWDADGEKLFF.